The TCR beta chain under discussion was sequenced for a study of neurological immune-mediated disorders. In Maryland, USA, blood bank volunteers were the healthy controls. CDR3 length: 17 amino acids. Germline V lookup: CDR1 MNHEY, CDR2 SVGAGI. V lost 6 bases to trimming and J lost 6 bases; unmatched junction nucleotides: 16. The authors produced cDNA by 5'RACE using 10-nucleotide random UMIs. TCRdb reanalysed the 5' RACE reads using MiXCR and keeps one entry per CDR3 protein. This repertoire shows more than 50,000 distinct CDR3 sequences, roughly 11% found once; its top ten account for 1.5% to 2%. Study-wide results and caveats: TCR clonal expansion peaked in HTLV-1-associated myelopathy patients and was lowest in multiple sclerosis patients.

This clonotype showed up many times. The antigen is undetermined. The chain has TRBV6-5 and TRBJ2-2; 7 positions agree with TRBD2. This receptor was obtained from a man aged 55 to 69 in good health. Source material: PBMCs. The CDR3 region is CASRLGGGPRGSGELFF. The CDR3 DNA follows: TGTGCCAGCAGACTGGGGGGGGGACCACGAGGGTCCGGGGAGCTGTTTTTT.